What follows describes a single TCR beta chain. CDR1 is MNHNS, CDR2 SASEGT, per germline. The V segment lost 3 bases and the J segment 5 bases; nucleotides outside the gene matches: 5. The CDR3 is 16 residues long. Repertoires were generated with immunoSEQ multiplex PCR, while TCRdb's copy carries only in-frame clones and drops some. The sample consists of 200,000 to 250,000 clones, about 81% of them appearing once. The data were taken from a study of blood T cell repertoires in COVID-19. V is TRBV6-1 and J is TRBJ2-5; 14 bases are a match to TRBD2. The TCR sequence derives from a woman aged 70 to 79 with COVID-19, enrolled during active disease. What was sequenced was peripheral blood. The CDR3, as DNA: TGTGCCAGCAGTGATTGGGGACTAGCGGGAGCGGAGACCCAGTACTTC. It yields the protein CASSDWGLAGAETQYF.